This T cell receptor beta chain came from a study of blood T cell repertoires in COVID-19. Study-level background: Samples taken during acute and convalescent COVID-19 were collected in the United States, Italy and Spain. PBMCs, B-cell-depleted T cells, or T cells provided the cDNA or gDNA that made up the material.

As originally analysed: Quantification of nucleated cells was approximated via reference gene primer amplification. Some clones are missing from TCRdb's copy, which holds only in-frame ones; the method was immunoSEQ multiplex PCR. That table furnishes V, J and clone size, whereas the DNA furnished D and trimming. The sample contains roughly 86,000 clones, approximately 85% of which appear only once. The Seattle site enrolled patients during active infection and followed them longitudinally. The CDR3 totals 15 residues. Per the germline V gene, CDR1 is MNHNY and CDR2 is SVGAGI (reference sequence). Germline trimming cut 5 bases from V and 3 bases from J; bases unmatched to any gene: 7.

The V and J genes are TRBV6-6 and TRBJ1-1, with 9 positions matching TRBD1. The clonotype was recovered from an elderly woman with COVID-19, enrolled during active disease. The sample consisted of peripheral blood. In DNA form, the CDR3 reads TGTGCCAGCAGTACCCGGGACAGGGTGGACACTGAAGCTTTCTTT. Encoded protein: CASSTRDRVDTEAFF.